The 25 T cell receptor beta chains presented below share a single source sample, sequenced in a study of blood T cells in healthy people across ages. Primers used in a second PCR of about 7 to 12 cycles were a sample-barcoded 5' primer and a J-beta primer mix. Using its own MiXCR run on the 5' RACE reads, TCRdb lists one record per CDR3 protein. In the table there are 780,000 or so distinct CDR3 sequences, about 61% of which are singletons. Sequenced sample: blood. All receptors derive from a man aged 40-49 years in good health.

For the CDR3, the DNA is TGTGCCAGCAGTTTTGACAGTCAATATGGCTACACCTTC. It yields the protein CASSFDSQYGYTF. The genes are TRBV27 and TRBJ1-2, with D possibly matching TRBD1 (5 bases). Germline CDR1 reads MNHEY; CDR2 reads SMNVEV (reference sequence). The V end was cut by 3 bases, the J end by 5 bases, with 10 bases between. The CDR3 length is 13 residues.

This chain uses TRBV7-9 with TRBJ1-5; TRBD1 aligns across 9 bases. The V and J ends lost 6 bases and 4 bases, in that order; junction bases with no gene match: 10. The germline V gene has CDR1 SEHNR and CDR2 FQNEAQ (reference sequence). The CDR3 extends over 16 amino acids. Here the CDR3 reads CASSSGTGTGNQPQHF. The CDR3 DNA follows: TGTGCCAGCAGTTCCGGGACAGGGACGGGGAATCAGCCCCAGCATTTT.

The V call is TRBV29-1, the J call TRBJ1-4; D ambiguous. CDR1 is SQVTM and CDR2 is ANQGSEA in the germline V gene. V was clipped by 6 bases and J by 0 bases, with 8 bases between them. This CDR3 is 13 amino acids long. The CDR3 loop reads CSVLDSTNEKLFF. As DNA, the CDR3 is TGCAGCGTCCTAGACTCAACTAATGAAAAACTGTTTTTT.

The chain combines TRBV10-3 with TRBJ2-7; maybe TRBD2 (6 bases). Deletions cut 10 bases from V and 2 bases from J, with 18 bases between. Germline-derived CDR1 and CDR2 are ENHRY and SYGVKD. The CDR3 length is 14 residues. Here the CDR3 DNA reads TGTGCCACCTCAGGGTTGCGGGAAGCCTACGAGCAGTACTTC. Translating it yields CATSGLREAYEQYF.

The rearrangement joins TRBV18 to TRBJ1-4; 8 nucleotides align to TRBD1. The germline V gene encodes CDR1 KGHSH and CDR2 LQKENI. The CDR3 has 15 residues. The ends lost 4 bases at V and 4 bases at J; junction bases unmatched: 5. CDR3 sequence (DNA): TGTGCCAGCTCACTCCGGGACAGGAGTAATGAAAAACTGTTTTTT. As protein: CASSLRDRSNEKLFF. The whole variable domain, remainder taken from reference TRBV18 and TRBJ1-4, is NAGVMQNPRHLVRRRGQEARLRCSPMKGHSHVYWYRQLPEEGLKFMVYLQKENIIDESGMPKERFSAEFPKEGPSILRIQQVVRGDSAAYFCASSLRDRSNEKLFFGSGTQLSVL.

This clonotype was found many times. J is TRBJ2-5 and V is TRBV24-1, with D maybe TRBD1 (5 bases). Germline assignment: CDR1 KGHDR and CDR2 SFDVKD. V was clipped by 1 base and J by 2 bases, with 13 bases between them. The length of the CDR3 is 16 residues. The CDR3 here is CATSDLSTEEQETQYF. DNA for the CDR3: TGTGCCACCAGTGATTTATCGACAGAAGAACAAGAGACCCAGTACTTC.

The chain recombines TRBV7-2 with TRBJ2-1; 8 bases line up with TRBD2. There are 16 residues in the CDR3. CDR1 is SGHTA, CDR2 FQGNSA, per germline. As DNA, the CDR3 is TGTGCGATATGGGCGGGGGGCTCAGGTATCGGCAGTGAGCAGTTCTTC. It translates to CAIWAGGSGIGSEQFF.

This chain links TRBV4-3 with TRBJ2-3, with D possibly TRBD2 on 6 matching bases. This CDR3 comprises 16 residues. With 2 bases removed from V and 3 bases from J, the gap between germline ends came to 15 bases. The germline V gene has CDR1 LGHNA and CDR2 YSLEER. The CDR3 DNA follows: TGCGCCAGCAGCCAACTACGGGACTTAGGGACAGATACGCAGTATTTT. It yields the protein CASSQLRDLGTDTQYF.

CDR3 sequence reads: CSAGLAGVGETQYF. The CDR3 DNA reads as TGCAGCGCTGGACTAGCGGGGGTGGGGGAGACCCAGTACTTC. The V gene is TRBV29-1, the J gene TRBJ2-5; 13 positions match TRBD2. The junction had 7 bases not matched to a gene; V was cut back by 7 bases and J by 5 bases. The CDR3 totals 14 residues. Per germline, CDR1 SQVTM and CDR2 ANQGSEA.

The chain couples TRBV12-3 or TRBV12-4 to TRBJ1-6, with unresolved D. This CDR3 is built from 13 residues. The germline V and J ends were trimmed by 5 bases and 6 bases, with 8 bases remaining between them. The CDR3 spells CASSRGPNSPLHF. DNA for the CDR3: TGTGCCAGCAGTAGAGGACCTAATTCACCCCTCCACTTT.

This rearrangement joins TRBV5-1 to TRBJ2-1, with 9 positions matching TRBD2. There are 14 residues in the CDR3. Germline CDR1 and CDR2: SGHRS and YFSETQ. The trim removed 0 bases at V and 8 bases at J, leaving 3 bases unmatched. CDR3 in amino acids: CASSLASGIDEQFF. CDR3 nucleotide sequence: TGCGCCAGCAGCTTGGCTAGCGGGATCGATGAGCAGTTCTTC.

This clonotype was recorded many times. V usage is TRBV5-1 and J usage is TRBJ2-1; no clear D gene. Germline lookup yields CDR1 SGHRS and CDR2 YFSETQ. This CDR3 is built from 12 residues. The germline V and J ends were trimmed by 0 bases and 9 bases, with 7 bases remaining between them. The CDR3 nucleotides read TGCGCCAGCAGCTTGGGATTTGCTGAGCAGTTCTTC. It is translated as CASSLGFAEQFF.

The rearrangement links TRBV6-2 or TRBV6-3 to TRBJ1-1, with no clear D. The V end was cut by 2 bases, the J end by 4 bases, with 5 bases between. This CDR3 contains 12 residues. Germline CDR1 MNHEY, CDR2 SVGEGT. In DNA form, the CDR3 reads TGTGCCAGCAGTTACCCATCCACTGAAGCTTTCTTT. It is translated as CASSYPSTEAFF.

This sequence joins TRBV5-1 and TRBJ2-1, with 10 bases matching TRBD2. Germline V gene sequence: CDR1 SGHRS, CDR2 YFSETQ. Trimming removed 2 bases from V and 5 bases from J; junction bases left unmatched: 4. CDR3 length: 15 amino acids. The CDR3 nucleotides are TGCGCCAGCAGCTTCGGACTAGCGGATAACAATGAGCAGTTCTTC. Translating it yields CASSFGLADNNEQFF.

Only one count was recorded for this clonotype. The CDR3 reads CASSQLTGYNSPLHF. In DNA form, the CDR3 reads TGCGCCAGCAGCCAATTGACAGGGTATAATTCACCCCTCCACTTT. This chain joins TRBV4-3 and TRBJ1-6, with 7 bases identical to TRBD1. This CDR3 has 15 residues. V dropped 2 bases and J dropped 4; count of bases not matched to a gene: 2. CDR1 is LGHNA, CDR2 YSLEER, per germline.

CDR3 sequence (DNA): TGCAGTGCTAGAGAAGATGACATAGCTAGCACAGATACGCAGTATTTT. This codes for CSAREDDIASTDTQYF. The V gene is TRBV20-1, the J gene TRBJ2-3; D is uncertain. The CDR3 is 16 residues long. The V and J ends lost 0 bases and 0 bases respectively, with 13 bases between them. Germline values: CDR1 DFQATT, CDR2 SNEGSKA (reference sequence).

V usage is TRBV20-1 and J usage is TRBJ2-7; 8 nucleotides match TRBD1. The CDR3 totals 12 residues. Trimming took 4 bases from V and 3 from J; bases not matched to a gene: 2. The V gene's germline CDR1 is DFQATT and CDR2 SNEGSKA (reference sequence). In DNA form, the CDR3 reads TGCAGTGCTAAAGGACAGGGCTACGAGCAGTACTTC. It codes for CSAKGQGYEQYF.

The genes are TRBV29-1 and TRBJ2-7, with TRBD2 as a possible D gene (6 bases). Per germline, CDR1 SQVTM and CDR2 ANQGSEA. The CDR3 consists of 14 residues. V lost 2 bases and J lost 5, with 16 bases in between. CDR3 region: CSVERGSDGDEQYF. For the CDR3, the DNA is TGCAGCGTTGAACGGGGGTCAGATGGCGACGAGCAGTACTTC.

This chain joins TRBV21-1 and TRBJ2-1; the table assigns TRBD2, which was not confirmed against the DNA. TRBV21-1 is noted as a pseudogene. The CDR3 length is 18 residues. In DNA, the CDR3 is TGTGCCAGCATGAGGGGACGTGGGACTAGCGGGGCCCACAATGAGCAGTTCTTC. Encoded protein: CASMRGRGTSGAHNEQFF.

The chain links TRBV25-1 to TRBJ2-4; D gene unclear. The assigned J gene may be wrong: the sequence end matches TRBJ2-7 better. CDR3 length equals 14 residues. Germline CDR1 is MGHDK and CDR2 is SYGVNS. The CDR3 DNA sequence: TGTGCCAGCAGTACCCAACTCTTGGACTACGAGCAGTACTTC. This sequence encodes CASSTQLLDYEQYF.

This clonotype was detected only a few times. CDR3 residues: CASSYWTATNQPQHF. The CDR3 DNA follows: TGTGCCAGCAGTTATTGGACAGCTACCAATCAGCCCCAGCATTTT. V and J are TRBV6-2 or TRBV6-3 and TRBJ1-5, with D perhaps matching TRBD1 (6 bases). The V end was cut by 3 bases, the J end by 3 bases, with 12 bases between. CDR1 and CDR2 from the germline V gene are MNHEY and SVGEGT. The length of the CDR3 is 15 residues.

The DNA of the CDR3 is TGCAGTGCTACCGGGACAGGGGGCTGGAACACTGAAGCTTTCTTT. It specifies CSATGTGGWNTEAFF. The chain combines TRBV20-1 with TRBJ1-1; 12 bases align to TRBD1. The CDR3 has 15 residues. The germline V gene has CDR1 DFQATT and CDR2 SNEGSKA (reference sequence). V gave up 4 bases and J gave up 1 base; unmatched junction bases: 4.

The chain uses TRBV6-5 and TRBJ2-5; no clear D gene. The germline V and J ends were trimmed by 5 bases and 2 bases, with 12 bases remaining between them. Per germline, CDR1 MNHEY and CDR2 SVGAGI. The CDR3 runs to 14 residues. This CDR3 reads CASSAVGLQETQYF. CDR3 in DNA: TGTGCCAGCAGTGCGGTCGGGCTACAAGAGACCCAGTACTTC.

This clonotype was observed a handful of times. V gene TRBV20-1 combines with J gene TRBJ1-1; D not certain. From germline, CDR1 is DFQATT and CDR2 SNEGSKA (reference sequence). This CDR3 is 12 amino acids long. V was clipped by 3 bases and J by 2 bases, with 7 bases between them. Here the CDR3 reads CSASRSNTEAFF. The DNA of the CDR3 is TGCAGTGCTAGTCGATCAAACACTGAAGCTTTCTTT.

There are many counts of this clonotype. The rearrangement links TRBV9 to TRBJ2-5; maybe TRBD2 (5 bases). This CDR3 has 14 amino acids. The germline V gene encodes CDR1 SGDLS and CDR2 YYNGEE. V was trimmed by 0 bases and J by 1 base, leaving 7 bases between them. The CDR3 reads CASSVAAGQETQYF. The CDR3 nucleotides are TGTGCCAGCAGCGTAGCGGCGGGCCAAGAGACCCAGTACTTC.